Below, 21 T cell receptor beta chains from the same sample are listed, as sequenced in a study of response to subunit inactivated influenza vaccine. TCRdb processed the RT-PCR reads anew with MiXCR; each CDR3 protein has one entry. The sample consists of 450,000 to 550,000 distinct CDR3 sequences, about 25% of them appearing once. This specimen was CD4+ T cells sorted from PBMCs, taken approximately 5 days after vaccination. All receptors derive from a man in his forties or fifties who received an inactivated influenza vaccine.

This chain uses TRBV20-1 with TRBJ2-7, with D possibly being TRBD2 (6 bases). The V end was cut by 3 bases, the J end by 4 bases, with 16 bases between. The CDR3 runs 14 residues. The germline CDR1 and CDR2 sequences are DFQATT and SNEGSKA (reference sequence). The CDR3 sequence: CSARGSGSYYEQYF. CDR3 DNA: TGCAGTGCTAGGGGTTCCGGGAGTTATTACGAGCAGTACTTC.

This clonotype occurred many times. The V and J genes are TRBV18 and TRBJ1-1; D uncertain. Per germline, CDR1 KGHSH and CDR2 LQKENI. The ends were cut back, 6 bases at V and 1 base at J, with 9 bases in the middle. CDR3 size: 13 residues. The CDR3 region has the DNA TGTGCCAGCTCCCCAAACGGGAACACTGAAGCTTTCTTT. Translated: CASSPNGNTEAFF.

The chain joins TRBV29-1 to TRBJ2-1; tentatively, D is TRBD1 (6 bases). The V end lost 1 base, the J end lost 3 bases, and 13 bases lay between the germline ends. Looked up from germline, CDR1 is SQVTM and CDR2 is ANQGSEA. The CDR3 runs 15 residues. CDR3: CSVEGTGTNYNEQFF. CDR3 sequence (DNA): TGCAGCGTTGAAGGTACAGGGACAAACTACAATGAGCAGTTCTTC.

This clonotype showed up just a few times. Relative to the germline gene, one junction end is altered; a read error may explain this. J is TRBJ1-4 and V is TRBV18, with D hard to call. The CDR3 length is 17 residues. CDR1 is KGHSH, CDR2 LQKENI, per germline. CDR3 sequence: CASSPRTSMGWNEKLFF. As DNA, the CDR3 is TGTGCCAGCTCACCGCGAACCTCGATGGGATGGAATGAGAAACTGTTTTTT.

This clonotype has just a few counts. The chain carries TRBV7-2 and TRBJ1-1; possibly TRBD1 for D (6 bases). The germline V gene has CDR1 SGHTA and CDR2 FQGNSA. Trimming shortened V by 1 base and J by 3 bases, and 12 bases separated the two germline ends. The CDR3 is 15 amino acids. The CDR3 sequence: CASSLVPQGDTEAFF. The CDR3 bases are TGTGCCAGCAGCTTAGTTCCACAGGGTGACACTGAAGCTTTCTTT.

The chain employs TRBV12-3 or TRBV12-4 and TRBJ1-1; 8 positions agree with TRBD1. The V gene end was trimmed by 6 bases and the J gene end by 11 bases; junction bases not matched to a gene: 8. This CDR3 region has 12 residues. The CDR3 loop reads CASSLGTGGAFF. The CDR3 DNA follows: TGTGCCAGCAGCCTAGGGACAGGTGGGGCTTTCTTT.

This clonotype was seen a few times. This chain links TRBV7-2 with TRBJ2-7; 9 bases map to TRBD2. With 1 base clipped from V and 2 bases from J, the junction kept 3 bases outside the gene matches. CDR1 is SGHTA, CDR2 FQGNSA, per germline. This CDR3 comprises 15 residues. CDR3 residues: CASSLEAGGTYEQYF. CDR3 nucleotide sequence: TGTGCCAGCAGCTTAGAAGCGGGGGGAACCTACGAGCAGTACTTC. The whole variable domain, remainder taken from reference TRBV7-2 and TRBJ2-7, is GAGVSQSPSNKVTEKGKDVELRCDPISGHTALYWYRQSLGQGLEFLIYFQGNSAPDKSGLPSDRFSAERTGGSVSTLTIQRTQQEDSAVYLCASSLEAGGTYEQYFGPGTRLTVT.

V gene TRBV12-3 or TRBV12-4 combines with J gene TRBJ2-7; 9 nucleotides line up with TRBD1. Trimming took 5 bases from V and 2 from J; bases not matched to a gene: 10. The CDR3 extends over 16 amino acids. CDR3: CASSISGTGLTYEQYF. CDR3 sequence (DNA): TGTGCCAGCAGTATATCCGGGACAGGGCTCACCTACGAGCAGTACTTC.

This clonotype was found a few times. The chain carries TRBV3-1 and TRBJ2-2, with 7 nucleotides matching TRBD1. V was pared by 1 base and J by 2 bases, with 4 bases of the junction left unmatched. The germline gives CDR1 LGHDT, CDR2 YNNKEL (reference sequence). The CDR3 runs 16 residues. CDR3 sequence: CASSQVQGVNTGELFF. The CDR3 nucleotides are TGTGCCAGCAGCCAAGTTCAGGGGGTCAACACCGGGGAGCTGTTTTTT.

The CDR3 sequence: CASSSMGGQETQYF. The CDR3 bases are TGTGCCAGCAGCTCAATGGGGGGCCAAGAGACCCAGTACTTC. The genes are TRBV7-3 and TRBJ2-5, with D possibly being TRBD2 (6 bases). The germline CDR1 and CDR2 sequences are SGHTA and FQGTGA. CDR3 length equals 14 residues. V dropped 4 bases and J dropped 1 base, with 10 bases sitting between them.

Note on this clonotype: One end of the junction varies from germline; a read error may be responsible. The J gene is TRBJ1-1, the V gene TRBV7-8; D is ambiguous. CDR3 size: 16 residues. Germline assignment: CDR1 SGHVS and CDR2 FQNEAQ. The CDR3 here is CGSSSQAVAVNTEAFF. The CDR3 DNA follows: TGTGGCAGCAGCTCCCAGGCAGTTGCTGTGAACACTGAAGCTTTCTTT.

The V gene is TRBV5-6, the J gene TRBJ2-3; 7 bases match TRBD2. The CDR3 has 14 residues. V shed 0 bases and J 9 bases; nucleotides not matched to a gene: 7. Germline V gives CDR1 SGHDT, CDR2 YYEEEE. The CDR3 DNA follows: TGTGCCAGCAGCTTGGCTAGCGGTCCGGGAACGCAGTATTTT. Translation: CASSLASGPGTQYF.

The chain has TRBV7-8 and TRBJ1-1; a weak D match, TRBD1 (5 bases). Per the germline V gene, CDR1 is SGHVS and CDR2 is FQNEAQ. V lost 0 bases to trimming and J lost 1 base, with 12 bases between them. The CDR3 extends over 16 amino acids. The CDR3 DNA sequence: TGTGCCAGCAGCTTAGCGAATGGGGGAAGGAACACTGAAGCTTTCTTT. Translated: CASSLANGGRNTEAFF.

The rearrangement links TRBV6-1 to TRBJ2-4, with 12 bases aligning to TRBD2. J lost 0 bases, V lost 4 bases, and 13 bases had no gene match. From germline, CDR1 is MNHNS and CDR2 SASEGT. This CDR3 is built from 20 residues. This CDR3 reads CASSGSGPGLAGSAKNIQYF. For the CDR3, the DNA is TGTGCCAGCAGTGGGTCCGGCCCAGGACTAGCGGGATCAGCCAAAAACATTCAGTACTTC.

This clonotype was observed many times. The rearrangement joins TRBV15 to TRBJ2-3, with 14 nucleotides matching TRBD2. Germline CDR1 and CDR2: LNHNV and YYDKDF (reference sequence). V shed 4 bases, J shed 4 bases, and the junction held 7 bases outside the gene matches. This CDR3 contains 17 residues. The CDR3 nucleotides read TGTGCCACCAGCAAGGGACTAGCGGGGGCCGGAGCAGATACGCAGTATTTT. Residues: CATSKGLAGAGADTQYF.

This clonotype was recorded at least ten times. The V gene is TRBV9, the J gene TRBJ2-3, with 7 bases matching TRBD1. The CDR3 has 16 amino acids. Germline V lookup: CDR1 SGDLS, CDR2 YYNGEE. With V trimmed by 3 bases and J by 1 base, 8 bases remained unmatched. CDR3 in amino acids: CASSADYGTGTDTQYF. CDR3 nucleotide sequence: TGTGCCAGCAGCGCCGATTACGGGACAGGCACAGATACGCAGTATTTT.

This clonotype was picked up many times. The chain employs TRBV29-1 and TRBJ1-4; no clear D. V was shortened by 7 bases and J by 6 bases, with 18 bases between the two germline ends. Germline V gene data show CDR1 as SQVTM and CDR2 as ANQGSEA. The CDR3 length is 14 residues. The CDR3 nucleotides read TGCAGCGCTGCCGTGTCCGACCCGTATGAAAAACTGTTTTTT. Translation gives CSAAVSDPYEKLFF.

The chain has TRBV20-1 and TRBJ2-1; D may be TRBD2 (6 bases). Germline lookup yields CDR1 DFQATT and CDR2 SNEGSKA (reference sequence). The CDR3 length is 14 residues. V shed 4 bases and J shed 6 bases, with 16 bases lying between them. In DNA, the CDR3 is TGCAGTGCTATCAACTCGGGACTCGGCAATGAGCAGTTCTTC. As protein: CSAINSGLGNEQFF.

This clonotype was detected a few times. V usage is TRBV3-1 and J usage is TRBJ2-7; D is possibly TRBD1 (5 bases). Trimming took off 1 base at V and 3 bases at J, with 10 bases between the two ends. Germline V CDR1 and CDR2: LGHDT, YNNKEL (reference sequence). This CDR3 is built from 14 residues. The CDR3 is CASSQAQGIYEQYF. CDR3 DNA: TGTGCCAGCAGCCAAGCGCAGGGTATCTACGAGCAGTACTTC.

This clonotype was recorded a few times. The chain links TRBV20-1 to TRBJ2-4, with 11 bases aligning to TRBD2. Losses at the gene ends were 6 bases for V and 10 bases for J; bases not matched to a gene: 8. Germline CDR1 reads DFQATT; CDR2 reads SNEGSKA (reference sequence). The CDR3 covers 13 residues. The CDR3 sequence is CSAKLAGERIQYF. The CDR3 nucleotides read TGCAGTGCAAAACTAGCGGGAGAACGAATTCAGTACTTC.

This clonotype has ten or more counts. The gene calls are TRBV5-1 and TRBJ2-7; no clear D. Germline V gene sequence: CDR1 SGHRS, CDR2 YFSETQ. The CDR3 contains 12 residues. V was trimmed by 3 bases and J by 7 bases, leaving 11 bases between them. The CDR3: CASSYLMGEQYF. In nucleotides, the CDR3 is TGCGCCAGCAGCTACTTGATGGGGGAGCAGTACTTC. The whole variable domain, filled in from reference TRBV5-1 and TRBJ2-7, reads KAGVTQTPRYLIKTRGQQVTLSCSPISGHRSVSWYQQTPGQGLQFLFEYFSETQRNKGNFPGRFSGRQFSNSRSEMNVSTLELGDSALYLCASSYLMGEQYFGPGTRLTVT.